The 13 T cell receptor beta chains given below trace back to one sample, sequenced in a study of T-cell memory formation after mild COVID-19. TCRdb reprocessed the 5' RACE reads with MiXCR, giving one entry per CDR3 protein. In the table there are fewer than 200,000 distinct CDR3 sequences, over 10% of which are singletons. The specimen sequenced was PBMCs or a T cell subset sorted from them (not recorded which). The source of these receptors is a man aged 18-30 years who had mild COVID-19 (a few samples of this study predate the infection). Cell type and time point are not known.

The V call is TRBV5-1, the J call TRBJ1-4; D remains unclear. With 0 bases removed from V and 0 bases from J, the gap between germline ends came to 6 bases. CDR3 length equals 15 residues. Germline V gene data show CDR1 as SGHRS and CDR2 as YFSETQ. CDR3 sequence: CASSLELATNEKLFF. DNA of the CDR3: TGCGCCAGCAGCTTGGAGTTGGCAACTAATGAAAAACTGTTTTTT.

V is TRBV30 and J is TRBJ2-4; the D call may be TRBD1 or TRBD2 (5 bases each). Deletions cut 3 bases from V and 9 bases from J, with 15 bases between. Germline V CDR1 and CDR2: GTSNPN, SVGIG (reference sequence). The CDR3 covers 13 residues. CDR3 coding DNA: TGTGCCTGGAGCCCTGGGACCACAAGCATTCAGTACTTC. This encodes CAWSPGTTSIQYF.

The CDR3 spells CASSYGNRGGYTF. The CDR3 nucleotides read TGTGCCAGCAGTTACGGAAACAGGGGCGGCTACACCTTC. This rearrangement joins TRBV6-5 to TRBJ1-2; 7 bases match TRBD1. The junction had 5 bases not matched to a gene; V was cut back by 2 bases and J by 8 bases. CDR1 and CDR2 (germline): MNHEY, SVGAGI. This CDR3 region has 13 residues.

This clonotype was counted a few times. The CDR3 reads CASSQDVWGVGYTF. CDR3 nucleotides: TGTGCCAGCAGCCAAGATGTTTGGGGGGTTGGCTACACCTTC. This chain joins TRBV14 and TRBJ1-2, with D possibly TRBD1 on 5 matching bases. Germline CDR1 reads SGHDN; CDR2 reads FVKESK. V was cut by 0 bases and J by 7 bases, with 12 bases left in between. The CDR3 spans 14 residues.

The V and J genes are TRBV5-6 and TRBJ2-7; tentative D call: TRBD2 (5 bases). The ends were cut back, 1 base at V and 3 bases at J, with 8 bases in the middle. This CDR3 comprises 13 residues. Germline V lookup: CDR1 SGHDT, CDR2 YYEEEE. CDR3 DNA: TGTGCCAGCAGCTTGCCGGGGAACTACGAGCAGTACTTC. It is translated as CASSLPGNYEQYF.

The chain uses TRBV20-1 and TRBJ2-5; TRBD1 matches 9 bases. The germline V gene has CDR1 DFQATT and CDR2 SNEGSKA (reference sequence). V was clipped by 6 bases and J by 5 bases; unmatched bases: 7. This CDR3 has 13 amino acids. CDR3 DNA: TGCAGTGCCTGGGACAGGGTGAGGGAGACCCAGTACTTC. Translated, it gives CSAWDRVRETQYF.

The V and J genes are TRBV7-2 and TRBJ1-1; the D gene is possibly TRBD1 (6 bases). The CDR3 extends over 14 amino acids. V lost 6 bases to trimming and J lost 1 base, with 12 bases between them. The germline V gene has CDR1 SGHTA and CDR2 FQGNSA. CDR3 amino acids: CASRTGNANTEAFF. The CDR3 DNA is TGTGCCAGCAGGACAGGAAATGCGAACACTGAAGCTTTCTTT.

This clonotype was seen a handful of times. The chain carries TRBV4-2 and TRBJ2-1; 7 positions match TRBD2. This CDR3 contains 16 residues. Per the germline V gene, CDR1 is LGHNA and CDR2 is YNFKEQ. Losses at the gene ends were 0 bases for V and 8 bases for J; bases not matched to a gene: 10. CDR3 residues: CASSQETSGARDEQFF. CDR3 nucleotides: TGTGCCAGCAGCCAAGAGACAAGCGGGGCGAGAGATGAGCAGTTCTTC.

The chain couples TRBV5-6 to TRBJ2-3, with D perhaps given as TRBD1 or TRBD2 (5 bases each). Germline V gene sequence: CDR1 SGHDT, CDR2 YYEEEE. V shed 9 bases and J shed 3 bases, with 14 bases lying between them. The CDR3 consists of 13 residues. As DNA, the CDR3 is TGTGCCACCAACAAGAGGGGAACAGATACGCAGTATTTT. It is translated as CATNKRGTDTQYF.

This clonotype occurred a few times. This chain connects TRBV7-9 to TRBJ2-7; no clear D. The ends were cut back, 5 bases at V and 0 bases at J, with 8 bases in the middle. The germline gives CDR1 SEHNR, CDR2 FQNEAQ (reference sequence). The CDR3 consists of 13 residues. Written as DNA, the CDR3 is TGTGCCAGCAGCACGGACGGCTCCTACGAGCAGTACGTC. Its protein product is CASSTDGSYEQYV.

This clonotype has just a few counts. This chain connects TRBV7-2 to TRBJ1-3, with a weak D call TRBD1 (6 bases). Per the germline V gene, CDR1 is SGHTA and CDR2 is FQGNSA. The CDR3 runs to 16 residues. Trimming left V 0 bases short and J 4 bases short, with 13 bases between. CDR3 DNA: TGTGCCAGCAGCTTAGCGCGGGGGCAGGGGGGAAACACCATATATTTT. Protein sequence: CASSLARGQGGNTIYF.

The CDR3 coding sequence is TGTGCCAGCTCAACTGACCTTAATTCACCCCTCCACTTT. It specifies CASSTDLNSPLHF. The genes are TRBV18 and TRBJ1-6; D uncertain. Trimming removed 5 bases from V and 6 bases from J, with 8 bases in between. The CDR3 loop spans 13 amino acids. Germline V gene sequence: CDR1 KGHSH, CDR2 LQKENI. Looking up the rest from reference TRBV18 and TRBJ1-6 gives the full variable domain: NAGVMQNPRHLVRRRGQEARLRCSPMKGHSHVYWYRQLPEEGLKFMVYLQKENIIDESGMPKERFSAEFPKEGPSILRIQQVVRGDSAAYFCASSTDLNSPLHFGNGTRLTVT.

This sequence joins TRBV20-1 and TRBJ1-5; possible D gene TRBD1, 5 bases. The germline V gene encodes CDR1 DFQATT and CDR2 SNEGSKA (reference sequence). The V end was cut by 5 bases, the J end by 3 bases, with 11 bases between. The CDR3 runs to 13 residues. CDR3 residues: CSAVDSPNQPQHF. The CDR3 coding sequence is TGCAGTGCTGTCGACAGCCCCAATCAGCCCCAGCATTTT.